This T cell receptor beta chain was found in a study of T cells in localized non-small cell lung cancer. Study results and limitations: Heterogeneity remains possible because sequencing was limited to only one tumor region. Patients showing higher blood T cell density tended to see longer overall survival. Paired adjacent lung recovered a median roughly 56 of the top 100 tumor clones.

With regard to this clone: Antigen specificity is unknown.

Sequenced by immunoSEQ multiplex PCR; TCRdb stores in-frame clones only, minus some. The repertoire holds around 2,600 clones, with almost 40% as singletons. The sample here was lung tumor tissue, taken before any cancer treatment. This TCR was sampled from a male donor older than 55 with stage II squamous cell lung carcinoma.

CDR3 coding DNA: TGTGCCAGCAGTGGGACAGAGACCGAAGAGACCCAGTACTTC. The encoded protein is CASSGTETEETQYF. V and J are TRBV6-8 and TRBJ2-5, with TRBD1 identical over 7 bases. The CDR3 totals 14 residues. Germline assignment: CDR1 MNHGY and CDR2 SAAAGT. V was clipped by 5 bases and J by 3 bases; unmatched bases: 6.